This T cell receptor (beta chain) was recovered during a study of blood T cell repertoires in COVID-19. Whole-study context: Acute-phase and convalescent COVID-19 samples originated in the United States, Italy and Spain.

This clone has only one observation. Assay used: immunoSEQ multiplex PCR; TCRdb lists only in-frame clones, some missing. The sample lists about 670,000 clones, approximately 90% occurring once. The receptor was isolated from a woman aged 18-35 years with acute or convalescent COVID-19. The sequenced sample was peripheral blood.

The CDR3: CASTPHQWGTVGYTF. In DNA form, the CDR3 reads TGTGCCAGCACCCCGCATCAATGGGGCACCGTCGGCTACACCTTC. This chain connects TRBV19 to TRBJ1-2; D possibly corresponds to TRBD1 (5 bases). Germline assignment: CDR1 LNHDA and CDR2 SQIVND (reference sequence). The CDR3 runs 15 residues. V dropped 9 bases and J dropped 8 bases, with 25 bases sitting between them.